Reported below is one TCR beta chain. No antigen is known for it. The data are from a study of T cell responses to AZD1222 COVID-19 vaccine. Findings of the study overall: The number of AZD1222 recipients seropositive at baseline was only five to seven. Spike-specific TCRs gained breadth and depth after people received two AZD1222 doses. Unmutated regions of variants are reportedly targeted by nearly half of spike-specific TCRs. Mapped onto spike, vaccine-associated CD4 TCRs spanned it and were dominant at 160-218 and 743-854.

Profiled with immunoSEQ multiplex PCR; TCRdb holds only in-frame clones, not every one. The sample has about 100,000 clones, 92% seen once. Germline loops: CDR1 SEHNR, CDR2 FQNEAQ (reference sequence). The junction had 3 bases not matched to a gene; V was cut back by 3 bases and J by 2 bases. CDR3 size: 15 residues. The input for sequencing was peripheral blood, taken on day 0 of AZD1222 vaccination. This clonotype originated in an adult in good health. J is TRBJ1-2 and V is TRBV7-9; 10 bases map to TRBD1. The CDR3 reads CASSFDRGQNYGYTF. In nucleotides, the CDR3 is TGTGCCAGCAGCTTTGACAGGGGGCAGAACTATGGCTACACCTTC.